One T cell receptor (beta chain) is described in this entry. Its cognate antigen is unknown. The sample comes from a study of shared clonotypes between healthy human individuals. Study-level findings and limits: Donor scarcity curtailed the genetic and exposure-history diversity represented herein.

The junction had 13 bases not matched to a gene; V was cut back by 4 bases and J by 6 bases. The CDR3 consists of 15 residues. Germline CDR1 SGHRS, CDR2 YFSETQ. Evenly divided among several immunoSEQ plates was the genomic DNA of each subset. The authors ran unsorted PBMC replicate PCRs on 300 ng DNA, about 30,000 T cell genomes. TCRdb keeps only in-frame clones here, not all; method: immunoSEQ multiplex PCR. The profile shows 400,000 to 550,000 clones, 79% of them singletons. V usage is TRBV5-1 and J usage is TRBJ2-7; 7 positions agree with TRBD2. This receptor was obtained from a woman aged 40 to 50 in good health. Some clones in this sample may be carry-over from other donors' samples. Sequencing was carried out using PBMCs. The CDR3 DNA follows: TGCGCCAGCAGCCCGGATGGCGGGAGAGCCCCCGAGCAGTACTTC. The encoded protein is CASSPDGGRAPEQYF. The entire variable domain, with the rest obtained from reference TRBV5-1 and TRBJ2-7, is as follows: KAGVTQTPRYLIKTRGQQVTLSCSPISGHRSVSWYQQTPGQGLQFLFEYFSETQRNKGNFPGRFSGRQFSNSRSEMNVSTLELGDSALYLCASSPDGGRAPEQYFGPGTRLTVT.